The text below deals with one T cell receptor (beta chain). These data originate in a study of T cell changes during pregnancy in multiple sclerosis. Germline values: CDR1 SEHNR, CDR2 FQNEAQ (reference sequence). V was trimmed by 4 bases and J by 3 bases, leaving 16 bases between them. The CDR3 has 15 residues. The table came from immunoSEQ multiplex PCR; TCRdb's copy has only in-frame clones and leaves some out. The table records roughly 65,000 clones, about 90% of them present only once. The sequence derives from a female donor in good health, enrolled as a control in a pregnancy study. The chain recombines TRBV7-9 with TRBJ2-7; TRBD1 might be the D (6 bases). Sequenced here: peripheral blood, sampled in the third trimester of pregnancy. The CDR3 nucleotides read TGTGCCAGCAGCTCAACCGGGACATCAAGCTACGAGCAGTACTTC. Amino acids: CASSSTGTSSYEQYF.